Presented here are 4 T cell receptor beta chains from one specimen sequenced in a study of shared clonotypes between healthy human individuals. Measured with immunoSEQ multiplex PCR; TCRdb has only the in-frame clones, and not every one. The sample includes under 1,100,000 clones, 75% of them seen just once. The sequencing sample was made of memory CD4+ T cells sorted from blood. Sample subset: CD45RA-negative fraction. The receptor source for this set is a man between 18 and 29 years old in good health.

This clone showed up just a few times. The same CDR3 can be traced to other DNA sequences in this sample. CDR3 protein: CASSYSGGGAVYGYTF. Here the CDR3 DNA reads TGTGCCAGCAGTTACTCGGGGGGGGGAGCAGTCTATGGCTACACCTTC. The V call is TRBV6-5, the J call TRBJ1-2; the D gene is possibly TRBD1 (5 bases). Germline CDR1 reads MNHEY; CDR2 reads SVGAGI. CDR3 length equals 16 residues. V was trimmed by 0 bases and J by 4 bases, leaving 15 bases between them.

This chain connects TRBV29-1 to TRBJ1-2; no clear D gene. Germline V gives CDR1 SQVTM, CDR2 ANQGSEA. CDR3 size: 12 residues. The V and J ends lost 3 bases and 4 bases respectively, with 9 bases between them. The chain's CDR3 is CSVDLNLYGYTF. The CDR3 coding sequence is TGCAGCGTTGACCTTAACCTCTATGGCTACACCTTC.

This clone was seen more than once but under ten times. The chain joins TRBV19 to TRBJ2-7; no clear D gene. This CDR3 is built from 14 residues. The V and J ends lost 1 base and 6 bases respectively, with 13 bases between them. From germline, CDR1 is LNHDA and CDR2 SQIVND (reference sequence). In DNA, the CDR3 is TGTGCCAGTAGTATAGGGTTCGAGCGTGGCGAGCAGTACTTC. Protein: CASSIGFERGEQYF.

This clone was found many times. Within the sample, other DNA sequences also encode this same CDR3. CDR3 sequence: CAWGQGLGDTQYF. CDR3 nucleotides: TGTGCCTGGGGACAGGGTTTGGGAGATACGCAGTATTTT. J is TRBJ2-3 and V is TRBV30; 8 bases are a match to TRBD1. CDR1 GTSNPN and CDR2 SVGIG come from the germline V gene (reference sequence). Trimming at V came to 5 bases and at J to 5 bases, leaving 6 bases not matched to a gene. The CDR3 is 13 amino acids.